The present TCR beta chain was sequenced within a study of PD-1 blockade in classical Hodgkin lymphoma. Overall study results and limits: Relative to healthy donors, newly diagnosed patients reportedly had lower baseline TCR diversity, which was reported as lower still in relapsed/refractory patients.

TCRdb's copy holds only in-frame clones and misses some; the assay was immunoSEQ multiplex PCR. The sample lists about 12,000 clones; about 94% were seen once. All the patients suffered relapse after autologous stem cell transplantation, and brentuximab vedotin exposure differed. With respect to this clone: What it recognizes is unknown.

Germline CDR1 KGHSH, CDR2 LQKENI. There are 14 residues in the CDR3. V was clipped by 6 bases and J by 9 bases, with 18 bases between them. This specimen was peripheral blood mononuclear cells (PBMCs), taken at baseline. This receptor was identified in a human donor with classical Hodgkin lymphoma. The gene calls are TRBV18 and TRBJ2-1; a possible D gene is TRBD1 (6 bases). For the CDR3, the DNA is TGTGCCAGCTCGACAGCCCACAGGGTAGGTGAGCAGTTCTTC. Protein sequence: CASSTAHRVGEQFF.